These 8 T cell receptor beta chains originate from one sample sequenced in a study of blood T cells in healthy people across ages. Next came a second PCR, run for about 6 to 11 cycles, which used a sample-barcoded 5' primer along with a J-beta primer mix. Each CDR3 protein is one row after TCRdb ran MiXCR on the 5' RACE reads. The sample holds roughly 1.5 million distinct CDR3 sequences, 35% to 45% seen once. Sequenced input: blood. These receptors were obtained from a woman aged 18 to 35 in good health.

This clonotype was seen a few times. This chain joins TRBV29-1 and TRBJ2-7, with 7 bases fitting TRBD1. Germline V lookup: CDR1 SQVTM, CDR2 ANQGSEA. V was clipped by 4 bases and J by 3 bases; unmatched bases: 12. This CDR3 is built from 15 residues. CDR3 nucleotides: TGCAGCGTTGTTGGTACCGGGACAGACTACTACGAGCAGTACTTC. The encoded protein is CSVVGTGTDYYEQYF.

The chain combines TRBV5-1 with TRBJ1-1; no firm D call. The length of the CDR3 is 16 residues. V was cut by 4 bases and J by 8 bases, with 24 bases left in between. Germline V gene data show CDR1 as SGHRS and CDR2 as YFSETQ. The CDR3 loop reads CASSRSGGTEALEAFF. The CDR3 nucleotides are TGCGCCAGCAGCAGGTCGGGTGGCACTGAAGCTTTGGAAGCTTTCTTT.

The gene calls are TRBV30 and TRBJ2-1, with D possibly matching TRBD1 (6 bases). The CDR3 covers 12 residues. Per the germline V gene, CDR1 is GTSNPN and CDR2 is SVGIG (reference sequence). V dropped 2 bases and J dropped 8 bases, with 10 bases sitting between them. As DNA, the CDR3 is TGTGCCTGGAGTCAACAGGGTGATGAGCAGTTCTTC. It specifies CAWSQQGDEQFF.

The rearrangement joins TRBV12-3 or TRBV12-4 to TRBJ2-3; D may match TRBD1 or TRBD2 (5 bases each). This CDR3 comprises 18 residues. The V and J ends lost 6 bases and 5 bases respectively, with 27 bases between them. Written as DNA, the CDR3 is TGTGCCAGCAGACACTCCTTCTCTGGGACCCCCGGTGGAGATACGCAGTATTTT. Its translation: CASRHSFSGTPGGDTQYF.

The chain uses TRBV24-1 and TRBJ1-5; D possibly corresponds to TRBD1 (6 bases). Germline V gene lookup returns CDR1 KGHDR and CDR2 SFDVKD. V was cut by 2 bases and J by 6 bases, with 22 bases left in between. The CDR3 spans 18 residues. CDR3 coding DNA: TGTGCCACCAGTGATTCAGACACAGGGAGGGAGAAATCTCAGCCCCAGCATTTT. Amino acids: CATSDSDTGREKSQPQHF.

The chain employs TRBV4-1 and TRBJ2-5; 9 bases agree with TRBD2. The CDR3 totals 18 residues. Germline V gives CDR1 MGHRA, CDR2 YSYEKL. V lost 6 bases, J lost 2 bases, and 16 bases stayed unmatched. Here the CDR3 reads CASRQLLAGLGTQETQYF. In DNA, the CDR3 is TGCGCCAGCAGGCAATTACTAGCGGGCCTCGGGACACAAGAGACCCAGTACTTC.

This sequence joins TRBV6-1 and TRBJ2-1, with D unclear. CDR3 size: 13 residues. Looked up from germline, CDR1 is MNHNS and CDR2 is SASEGT. V was pared by 6 bases and J by 8 bases, with 14 bases between. In nucleotides, the CDR3 is TGTGCCAGCAGCCTGCCGCCTTCGGATGAGCAGTTCTTC. It is translated as CASSLPPSDEQFF.

This clonotype has more than one count but fewer than ten. This rearrangement joins TRBV29-1 to TRBJ1-2; no reliable D call. V gave up 6 bases and J gave up 7 bases, with 21 bases separating them. The CDR3 spans 14 residues. Per germline, CDR1 SQVTM and CDR2 ANQGSEA. This CDR3 is CSVVGSPAPGGYTF. The CDR3, as DNA: TGCAGCGTGGTCGGGAGCCCAGCCCCGGGTGGCTACACCTTC.